This T cell receptor (beta chain) emerged from a study of cytomegalovirus exposure and HLA in healthy donors. Study-level points and caveats: Accounts indicate the classifier identified cytomegalovirus status with strong specificity and sensitivity. Among TCR beta chains, those listed as cytomegalovirus-associated numbered around 160. The CMV antigen specificity of a few CMV-associated chains was confirmed through in vitro analysis.

Germline values: CDR1 LGHNA, CDR2 YNFKEQ. The CDR3 is 16 amino acids. The V gene end was trimmed by 1 base and the J gene end by 2 bases; junction bases not matched to a gene: 4. The donors were members of the validation cohort, which comprised approximately 120 subjects and was separate from the first cohort of about 700 subjects. To note about this clone: No antigen is known for it.

Generated by immunoSEQ multiplex PCR, the TCRdb table keeps only in-frame clones and is missing some. The sample lists over 200,000 clones, roughly 91% occurring once. The origin of this receptor is a woman in her late teens or twenties in good health and CMV-seropositive. Sequencing was done on a sample of PBMCs. The V call is TRBV4-2, the J call TRBJ2-2; 7 positions agree with TRBD1. The CDR3: CASSQVGTDNTGELFF. The CDR3 DNA reads TGTGCCAGCAGCCAAGTGGGGACAGATAACACCGGGGAGCTGTTTTTT.